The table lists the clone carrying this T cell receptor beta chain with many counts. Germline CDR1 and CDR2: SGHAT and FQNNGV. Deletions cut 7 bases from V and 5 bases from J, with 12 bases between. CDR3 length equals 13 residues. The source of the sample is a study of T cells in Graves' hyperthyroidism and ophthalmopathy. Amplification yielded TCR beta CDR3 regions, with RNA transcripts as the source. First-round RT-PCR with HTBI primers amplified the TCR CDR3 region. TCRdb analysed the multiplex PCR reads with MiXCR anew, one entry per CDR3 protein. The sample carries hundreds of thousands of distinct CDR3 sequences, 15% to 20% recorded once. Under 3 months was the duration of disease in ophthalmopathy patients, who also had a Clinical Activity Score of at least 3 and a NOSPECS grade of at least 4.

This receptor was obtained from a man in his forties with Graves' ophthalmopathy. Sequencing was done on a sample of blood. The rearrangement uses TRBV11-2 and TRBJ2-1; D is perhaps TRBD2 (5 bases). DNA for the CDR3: TGTGCCAGCACCCCCTGGGGAGACAATGAGCAGTTCTTC. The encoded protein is CASTPWGDNEQFF.